These T cell receptor beta chains were read from a single sample in a study of blood T cell repertoires in COVID-19. Produced via immunoSEQ multiplex PCR; TCRdb's table is partial and in-frame only. This sample has around 170,000 clones; around 84% occur once, and the top ten carry around 15%. The sample was peripheral blood. Source of these receptors: a man aged 30-40 years with active or convalescent COVID-19. Each CDR3 is given with its conserved first and last residue. The D gene is left open where the match is weak. Size is stated for part of the rows, as once, few or many counts, or as a class when the clone is expanded.

>-|TRBV5-1|-|TRBJ1-1
CASSLDAYLNTEAFF
TGCGCCAGCAGCTTGGATGCGTATCTGAACACTGAAGCTTTCTTT
>TRBD1|TRBV11-2|-|TRBJ1-4
CASSLLTGEVEKLFF
TGTGCCAGCAGCTTGCTTACAGGGGAAGTTGAAAAACTGTTTTTT
>-|TRBV12-3/TRBV12-4|-|TRBJ1-1
CASSFQGFGEAFF
TGTGCCAGCAGTTTCCAGGGGTTTGGTGAAGCTTTCTTT
>TRBD1|TRBV19|-|TRBJ2-3
CASRVRTGGTDTQYF
TGTGCCAGTAGAGTCCGGACAGGGGGCACAGATACGCAGTATTTT
>TRBD1|TRBV6-1|-|TRBJ1-2
CASSEVDRALYTF
TGTGCCAGCAGTGAGGTAGACAGGGCCCTCTACACCTTC
>-|TRBV7-9|-|TRBJ1-5
CASSTERREGQPQHF
TGTGCCAGCAGCACCGAGCGGCGGGAGGGACAGCCCCAGCATTTT
>TRBD1|TRBV7-9|-|TRBJ1-1
CASSLGLDRGFF
TGTGCCAGCAGCTTAGGCCTGGACAGGGGTTTCTTT
>-|TRBV15|-|TRBJ2-7
CATSRRQGDYEQYF
TGTGCCACCAGCAGGCGCCAGGGCGACTACGAGCAGTACTTC
>-|TRBV7-2|-|TRBJ1-4
CASSPLRGDNTEKLFF
TGTGCCAGCAGCCCACTGCGTGGGGACAATACAGAAAAACTGTTTTTT
>-|TRBV21-1|few|TRBJ1-2
CASSPRTGHPGYTF
TGTGCCAGCAGCCCCCGGACAGGGCACCCTGGCTACACCTTC
>-|TRBV6-5|-|TRBJ1-2
CASTLNLSGYGYTF
TGTGCCAGCACCTTGAACCTTAGCGGCTATGGCTACACCTTC
>TRBD2|TRBV24-1|-|TRBJ2-1
CATSEPAGTPGGSSYNEQFF
TGTGCCACCAGTGAACCCGCCGGGACGCCGGGAGGTAGCTCCTACAATGAGCAGTTCTTC
>-|TRBV7-2|few|TRBJ2-7
CASSLTGVAYEQYF
TGTGCCAGCAGCTTAACCGGGGTTGCCTACGAGCAGTACTTC
>-|TRBV28|-|TRBJ2-5
CASSPGSIQETQYF
TGTGCCAGCAGCCCCGGGTCGATTCAAGAGACCCAGTACTTC
>TRBD1|TRBV4-1|-|TRBJ1-1
CASSPRRTGDTEAFF
TGCGCCAGCAGCCCCCGACGGACAGGGGACACTGAAGCTTTCTTT
>-|TRBV15|-|TRBJ2-6
CATTREAGANVLTF
TGTGCCACCACGAGGGAAGCTGGGGCCAACGTCCTGACTTTC
>-|TRBV19|few|TRBJ1-2
CASSFSLDKYGYTF
TGTGCCAGTAGTTTCTCTTTGGACAAATATGGCTACACCTTC
>-|TRBV12-2|-|TRBJ2-1
CASRPRSSEPNNEQFF
TGTGCAAGTCGCCCGCGGTCCAGCGAGCCCAACAATGAGCAGTTCTTC
>-|TRBV5-1|-|TRBJ2-7
CASREVAYEQYF
TGCGCCAGCAGAGAGGTTGCCTACGAGCAGTACTTC
>-|TRBV19|-|TRBJ1-6
CASSLYAAGDSPLHF
TGTGCCAGTAGTTTATACGCCGCGGGGGATTCACCCCTCCACTTT
>-|TRBV27|-|TRBJ1-5
CASSLNEPGLNNQPQHF
TGTGCCAGCAGTCTTAACGAACCAGGGTTGAACAATCAGCCCCAGCATTTT
>TRBD1|TRBV6-5|-|TRBJ1-6
CASSTAGGGYSPLHF
TGTGCCAGCAGTACTGCAGGAGGGGGCTATTCACCCCTCCACTTT
>TRBD2|TRBV7-9|once|TRBJ2-7
CASSIQAGVKYEQYF
TGTGCCAGCAGTATACAAGCGGGAGTGAAATACGAGCAGTACTTC
>TRBD2|TRBV18|-|TRBJ2-1
CASSPQEVSGGTGQFF
TGTGCCAGCTCACCACAAGAGGTTAGCGGGGGGACCGGGCAGTTCTTC
>TRBD1|TRBV30|-|TRBJ2-7
CAWSFGTGETYEQYF
TGTGCCTGGAGCTTTGGGACAGGGGAAACCTACGAGCAGTACTTC
>TRBD1|TRBV5-4|few|TRBJ2-7
CASSTGGGSEQYF
TGTGCCAGCAGCACAGGGGGTGGTTCCGAGCAGTACTTC
>-|TRBV2|-|TRBJ2-5
CASKGFQETQYF
TGTGCCAGCAAGGGGTTCCAAGAGACCCAGTACTTC
>-|TRBV6-1|-|TRBJ2-1
CASSEGQPGYNEQFF
TGTGCCAGCAGTGAGGGCCAACCGGGATACAATGAGCAGTTCTTC
>TRBD1|TRBV28|-|TRBJ1-2
CASSIRDRVYGYTF
TGTGCCAGCAGTATCCGGGACAGGGTCTATGGCTACACCTTC
>-|TRBV11-2|-|TRBJ2-7
CASSLWFSAAAAENEQYF
TGTGCCAGCAGCTTATGGTTTTCAGCGGCAGCGGCCGAGAACGAGCAGTACTTC
>-|TRBV30|-|TRBJ2-6
CAWAPSGENVLTF
TGTGCCTGGGCTCCCTCCGGGGAGAACGTCCTGACTTTC
>TRBD1|TRBV6-5|-|TRBJ1-1
CASSSTGVMNTEAFF
TGTGCCAGCAGTTCCACAGGGGTGATGAACACTGAAGCTTTCTTT
>-|TRBV2|-|TRBJ2-7
CASRQGSTTYEQYF
TGTGCCAGCAGGCAGGGGAGTACCACCTACGAGCAGTACTTC
>TRBD1|TRBV27|-|TRBJ1-5
CASGTGGQPQHF
TGTGCCAGCGGGACAGGGGGACAGCCCCAGCATTTT
>TRBD2|TRBV24-1|-|TRBJ2-1
CATRPSGRERLDEQFF
TGTGCCACCCGGCCTAGCGGGAGAGAGAGGTTGGATGAGCAGTTCTTC
>-|TRBV12-3/TRBV12-4|-|TRBJ2-1
CASSAVNEQFF
TGTGCCAGCAGTGCGGTAAATGAGCAGTTCTTC
>TRBD1|TRBV30|-|TRBJ1-2
CAWSVRGTGHGYTF
TGTGCCTGGAGTGTACGGGGGACAGGGCATGGCTACACCTTC
>-|TRBV21-1|-|TRBJ2-7
CASSKGELAVSHEQYF
TGTGCCAGCAGCAAAGGGGAACTAGCGGTGTCCCACGAGCAGTACTTC